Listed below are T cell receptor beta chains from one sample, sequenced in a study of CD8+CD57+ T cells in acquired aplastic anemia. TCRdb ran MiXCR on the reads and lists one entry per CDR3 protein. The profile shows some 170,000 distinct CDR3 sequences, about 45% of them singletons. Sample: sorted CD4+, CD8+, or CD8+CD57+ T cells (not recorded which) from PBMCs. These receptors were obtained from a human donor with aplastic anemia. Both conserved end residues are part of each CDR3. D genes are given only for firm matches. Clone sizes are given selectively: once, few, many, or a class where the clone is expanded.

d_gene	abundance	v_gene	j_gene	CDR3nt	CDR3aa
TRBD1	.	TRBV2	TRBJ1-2	TGTGCCAACCGCCAGGGGGCGGTGGGTGGCTACACCTTC	CANRQGAVGGYTF
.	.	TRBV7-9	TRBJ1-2	TGTGCCAGCACCCATGGGGTCAGCGGCTACACCTTC	CASTHGVSGYTF
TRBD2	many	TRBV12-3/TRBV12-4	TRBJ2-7	TGTGCCAGCAGCCCGGGACTAGCACGCTACGAGCAGTACTTC	CASSPGLARYEQYF
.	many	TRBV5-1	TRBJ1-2	TGCGCCAGCAGCTTGGATTATCGGGGAAATAACTATGGCTACACCTTC	CASSLDYRGNNYGYTF
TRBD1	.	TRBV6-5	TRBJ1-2	TGTGCCAGCAGTTACTCGCAAACAGGGGCCCTAGATGGCTACACCTTC	CASSYSQTGALDGYTF
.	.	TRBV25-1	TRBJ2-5	TGTGCCAGCAGCCATGAGTACCAAGAGACCCAGTACTTC	CASSHEYQETQYF
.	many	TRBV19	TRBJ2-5	TGTGCCAGTAGTATAAGGGAACCGGAGACCCAGTACTTC	CASSIREPETQYF
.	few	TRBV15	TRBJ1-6	TGTGCCACCAGCAGAGATCTAGGGGGACGGTCACCCCTCCACTTT	CATSRDLGGRSPLHF
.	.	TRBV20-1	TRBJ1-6	TGCAGTGCTGCCGTATGGGGTGCTGGTAATTCACCCCTCCACTTT	CSAAVWGAGNSPLHF
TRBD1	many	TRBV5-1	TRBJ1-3	TGCGCCAGCAGCGTCACCGGGACAGGCCTGGGTAACACCATATATTTT	CASSVTGTGLGNTIYF
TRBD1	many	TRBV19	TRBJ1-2	TGTGCCAGTAGCGGACAGGGTAGTCTCTATGGCTACACCTTC	CASSGQGSLYGYTF
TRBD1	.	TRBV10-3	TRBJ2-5	TGTGCCAGTAGAGACAGGGGTAAGGAGACCCAGTACTTC	CASRDRGKETQYF